These 19 T cell receptor beta chains were sequenced from one sample in a study of CD8 T cells in Susac syndrome. When the RNA was reverse transcribed, random hexamers were used with an input of about 0.5 to 1 ug. Via MiXCR, TCRdb re-called the immunoSEQ multiplex PCR reads, giving one row per CDR3 protein. The sample lists tens of thousands of distinct CDR3 sequences; less than 95% were seen once. The sequenced sample was CD8+ T cells from PBMCs. Receptors originate from a human donor with Susac syndrome.

This clonotype came up once. In nucleotides, the CDR3 is TGTGCCAGCAGCTCCGGACTAGCGGTTACTCAAGAGACCCAGTACTTC. It translates to CASSSGLAVTQETQYF. The V and J genes are TRBV5-6 and TRBJ2-5; 10 bases agree with TRBD2. CDR1 SGHDT and CDR2 YYEEEE come from the germline V gene. Unmatched junction bases numbered 7, after V lost 3 bases and J lost 2 bases. The CDR3 has 16 amino acids.

This clonotype was recorded only once. J is TRBJ2-5 and V is TRBV7-9; 9 bases are shared with TRBD1. CDR3 length: 15 residues. After removal of 5 bases from V and 4 bases from J, the junction contained 8 bases not matched to a gene. The germline V gene has CDR1 SEHNR and CDR2 FQNEAQ (reference sequence). In nucleotides, the CDR3 is TGTGCCAGCAGCCCGGAACAGGGGGCCATAGAGACCCAGTACTTC. It encodes CASSPEQGAIETQYF.

CDR3 region: CTSSQEGQRGGQSGELFF. DNA for the CDR3: TGCACCAGCAGCCAAGAAGGCCAGCGGGGGGGCCAAAGCGGGGAGCTGTTTTTT. The rearrangement uses TRBV1 and TRBJ2-2; TRBD2 is taken as the D call from the table, unchecked against the DNA. TRBV1 is reported as a pseudogene. The CDR3 has 18 amino acids.

V usage is TRBV5-1 and J usage is TRBJ2-3; TRBD2 is a possible D gene (6 bases). V dropped 3 bases and J dropped 5 bases, with 10 bases sitting between them. The CDR3 is made up of 13 amino acids. Germline assignment: CDR1 SGHRS and CDR2 YFSETQ. The CDR3 sequence: CASSWRGEDTQYF. The CDR3 nucleotides are TGCGCCAGCAGCTGGCGGGGAGAAGATACGCAGTATTTT.

Notes on this clonotype: At one of its ends the junction is not consistent with the germline gene, which may arise from a read error. The chain combines TRBV20-1 with TRBJ2-1; 7 bases map to TRBD1. The CDR3 has 16 residues. CDR1 and CDR2 (germline): DFQATT, SNEGSKA (reference sequence). CDR3 DNA sequence: TGCAGCGCTAGAAAGGGGGCGCGGGCCCCCTACAATGAGCAGTTCTTC. Amino acids: CSARKGARAPYNEQFF.

The rearrangement uses TRBV12-5 and TRBJ2-2; D gene uncertain. CDR1 LGHNT and CDR2 FRNRAP come from the germline V gene. V was trimmed by 6 bases and J by 1 base, leaving 3 bases between them. The CDR3 consists of 12 residues. CDR3 nucleotide sequence: TGTGCTAGTGGCCTGAACACCGGGGAGCTGTTTTTT. Translating gives CASGLNTGELFF.

The chain employs TRBV18 and TRBJ2-2; 8 nucleotides line up with TRBD2. Germline loops: CDR1 KGHSH, CDR2 LQKENI. The junction had 5 bases not matched to a gene; V was cut back by 4 bases and J by 4 bases. The CDR3 totals 15 residues. CDR3 loop: CASSHSGDFTGELFF. CDR3 nucleotide sequence: TGTGCCAGCTCACATAGCGGGGATTTCACCGGGGAGCTGTTTTTT. Full variable domain (rest looked up from reference TRBV18 and TRBJ2-2): NAGVMQNPRHLVRRRGQEARLRCSPMKGHSHVYWYRQLPEEGLKFMVYLQKENIIDESGMPKERFSAEFPKEGPSILRIQQVVRGDSAAYFCASSHSGDFTGELFFGEGSRLTVL.

The chain joins TRBV5-4 to TRBJ1-2; 9 bases map to TRBD1. With V trimmed by 2 bases and J by 10 bases, 9 bases remained unmatched. CDR1 is SGHNT and CDR2 is YYREEE in the germline V gene (reference sequence). The CDR3 runs to 14 residues. DNA for the CDR3: TGTGCCAGCAGCTTACCGGGACAGGGTTTGGTCTACACCTTC. Translating it yields CASSLPGQGLVYTF.

The rearrangement uses TRBV6-5 and TRBJ1-1; D not resolved. The CDR3 has 14 amino acids. The V gene's germline CDR1 is MNHEY and CDR2 SVGAGI. V was pared by 0 bases and J by 2 bases, with 7 bases between. The CDR3 nucleotides read TGTGCCAGCAGTTACTCGCCAGGTAACACTGAAGCTTTCTTT. Residues: CASSYSPGNTEAFF.

This chain joins TRBV20-1 and TRBJ2-2; maybe TRBD2 (5 bases). The length of the CDR3 is 13 residues. V gave up 7 bases and J gave up 3 bases, with 12 bases separating them. Germline lookup yields CDR1 DFQATT and CDR2 SNEGSKA (reference sequence). The chain's CDR3 is CSVASRDTGELFF. The CDR3 nucleotides are TGCAGTGTTGCCTCGCGGGACACCGGGGAGCTGTTTTTT.

The CDR3 DNA follows: TGTGCCACCAGCAGTAGGGGGCTCCAAGAGACCCAGTACTTC. Translation: CATSSRGLQETQYF. This chain joins TRBV15 and TRBJ2-5; TRBD1 aligns across 7 bases. Trimming at V came to 3 bases and at J to 1 base, leaving 2 bases not matched to a gene. Germline CDR1 is LNHNV and CDR2 is YYDKDF (reference sequence). There are 14 residues in the CDR3.

The chain uses TRBV2 and TRBJ2-1, with 7 nucleotides matching TRBD1. CDR3 size: 12 residues. The junction had 4 bases not matched to a gene; V was cut back by 10 bases and J by 4 bases. Germline assignment: CDR1 SNHLY and CDR2 FYNNEI. DNA of the CDR3: TGTGCCACCTCGGACAGGTACAATGAGCAGTTCTTC. This translates into CATSDRYNEQFF. The whole variable domain, remainder taken from reference TRBV2 and TRBJ2-1, is EPEVTQTPSHQVTQMGQEVILRCVPISNHLYFYWYRQILGQKVEFLVSFYNNEISEKSEIFDDQFSVERPDGSNFTLKIRSTKLEDSAMYFCATSDRYNEQFFGPGTRLTVL.

The rearrangement links TRBV20-1 to TRBJ2-3, with a possible D match to TRBD2 (5 bases). The germline V gene has CDR1 DFQATT and CDR2 SNEGSKA (reference sequence). Trimming shortened V by 5 bases and J by 3 bases, and 18 bases separated the two germline ends. CDR3 size: 15 residues. The CDR3 sequence is CSAFGLGGGTDTQYF. DNA of the CDR3: TGCAGTGCTTTTGGACTGGGTGGCGGAACAGATACGCAGTATTTT.

The gene calls are TRBV9 and TRBJ2-7, with 8 bases matching TRBD1. Germline CDR1 is SGDLS and CDR2 is YYNGEE. V shed 0 bases and J 2 bases; nucleotides not matched to a gene: 4. The CDR3 runs to 15 residues. DNA for the CDR3: TGTGCCAGCAGCGTAGGTGGACAGGGTGCCTACGAGCAGTACTTC. Translating it yields CASSVGGQGAYEQYF.

This chain joins TRBV30 and TRBJ2-2; either TRBD1 or TRBD2 may supply D (5 bases each). Germline CDR1 is GTSNPN and CDR2 is SVGIG (reference sequence). The CDR3 length is 12 residues. V shed 4 bases and J shed 13 bases, with 16 bases lying between them. CDR3 sequence reads: CAWTEGSRGLFF. The CDR3 region has the DNA TGTGCCTGGACCGAGGGGAGTCGTGGGCTGTTTTTT.

This chain links TRBV27 with TRBJ2-1; weak D call: TRBD2 (6 bases). The V gene's germline CDR1 is MNHEY and CDR2 SMNVEV (reference sequence). The CDR3 contains 13 residues. The V and J ends lost 2 bases and 6 bases respectively, with 8 bases between them. CDR3 loop: CASSLGSGNEQFF. Written as DNA, the CDR3 is TGTGCCAGCAGTTTAGGTAGCGGCAATGAGCAGTTCTTC.

The chain employs TRBV6-5 and TRBJ2-3, with TRBD2 matching over 8 bases. The CDR3 spans 14 residues. After removal of 8 bases from V and 2 bases from J, the junction contained 6 bases not matched to a gene. Germline CDR1 is MNHEY and CDR2 is SVGAGI. CDR3 sequence reads: CASSNGLATDTQYF. Here the CDR3 DNA reads TGTGCCAGCTCTAATGGACTAGCCACAGATACGCAGTATTTT.

V is TRBV7-2 and J is TRBJ2-4, with 9 bases lining up with TRBD2. V was clipped by 5 bases and J by 4 bases; unmatched bases: 3. Per germline, CDR1 SGHTA and CDR2 FQGNSA. The CDR3 contains 14 residues. CDR3 in DNA: TGTGCCAGCAGCAACAGCGGGGGGAAAAACATTCAGTACTTC. It specifies CASSNSGGKNIQYF.

V and J are TRBV2 and TRBJ1-1; possibly TRBD1 for D (6 bases). The V end was cut by 10 bases, the J end by 2 bases, with 11 bases between. Per germline, CDR1 SNHLY and CDR2 FYNNEI. The CDR3 has 12 residues. In DNA form, the CDR3 reads TGTGCCATCTGGGGGCGAAACACTGAAGCTTTCTTT. Translation gives CAIWGRNTEAFF.